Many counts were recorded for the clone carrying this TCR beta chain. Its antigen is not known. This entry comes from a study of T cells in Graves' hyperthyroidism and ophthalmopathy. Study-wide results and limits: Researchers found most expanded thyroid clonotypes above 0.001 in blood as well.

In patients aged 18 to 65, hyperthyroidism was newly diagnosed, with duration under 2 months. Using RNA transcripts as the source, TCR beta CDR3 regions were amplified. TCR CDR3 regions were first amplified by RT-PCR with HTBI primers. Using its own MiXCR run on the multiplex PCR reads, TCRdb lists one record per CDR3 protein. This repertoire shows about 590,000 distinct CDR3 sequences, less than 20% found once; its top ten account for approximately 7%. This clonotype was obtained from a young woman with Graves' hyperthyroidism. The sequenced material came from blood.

CDR3 coding DNA: TGTGCCAGCAGTTTAAGCATCCACAATGAGCAGTTCTTC. As protein: CASSLSIHNEQFF. The chain recombines TRBV12-3 or TRBV12-4 with TRBJ2-1; D not resolved. V was cut by 2 bases and J by 5 bases, with 7 bases left in between. The CDR3 sequence is 13 residues long.